Listed below are T cell receptor beta chains from one sample, sequenced in a study of Graves' ophthalmopathy and Graves' hyperthyroidism. Each CDR3 protein gets one entry after TCRdb re-called the multiplex PCR reads with MiXCR. The repertoire holds approximately 1.2 million distinct CDR3 sequences, with about 40% as singletons. The sequenced material came from peripheral blood or thyroid tissue (not recorded which). Every receptor here comes from an adult man with Graves' hyperthyroidism. Both conserved end residues are part of each CDR3. The D gene is left open where the match is weak. Some rows have no size entry. The others give once, few or many, or a class for an expanded clone.

clone size: few; D gene: TRBD2; J gene: TRBJ2-7; V gene: TRBV7-2; CDR3 protein: CASSLSGRASSYEQYF; CDR3 DNA: TGTGCCAGCAGCTTAAGCGGGAGGGCCAGCTCCTACGAGCAGTACTTC
clone size: many; D gene: -; J gene: TRBJ2-7; V gene: TRBV9; CDR3 protein: CASSAGFPDEQYF; CDR3 DNA: TGTGCCAGCAGCGCAGGGTTTCCAGACGAGCAGTACTTC
clone size: few; D gene: TRBD2; J gene: TRBJ2-1; V gene: TRBV20-1; CDR3 protein: CSATSGSEGYNEQFF; CDR3 DNA: TGCAGTGCGACTAGCGGGAGTGAGGGATACAATGAGCAGTTCTTC
clone size: -; D gene: -; J gene: TRBJ1-2; V gene: TRBV7-2; CDR3 protein: CASSLGRSNLANYGYTF; CDR3 DNA: TGTGCCAGCAGCTTAGGGCGGTCGAACCTAGCCAACTATGGCTACACCTTC
clone size: few; D gene: -; J gene: TRBJ2-5; V gene: TRBV5-1; CDR3 protein: CASSWDGRGLETQYF; CDR3 DNA: TGCGCCAGCAGCTGGGATGGTAGGGGATTGGAGACCCAGTACTTC
clone size: -; D gene: -; J gene: TRBJ2-7; V gene: TRBV7-2; CDR3 protein: CASSLERGAGYEQYF; CDR3 DNA: TGTGCCAGCAGCTTAGAACGGGGGGCGGGCTACGAGCAGTACTTC
clone size: -; D gene: -; J gene: TRBJ2-7; V gene: TRBV15; CDR3 protein: CATRSRESVKEQYF; CDR3 DNA: TGTGCCACCCGTTCCCGGGAGTCCGTAAAAGAGCAGTACTTC
clone size: few; D gene: TRBD1; J gene: TRBJ1-5; V gene: TRBV28; CDR3 protein: CASRQPTGDNQPQHF; CDR3 DNA: TGTGCCAGCAGGCAACCTACAGGGGACAATCAGCCCCAGCATTTT
clone size: many; D gene: -; J gene: TRBJ1-1; V gene: TRBV9; CDR3 protein: CASSVGGVGTEAFF; CDR3 DNA: TGTGCCAGCAGCGTAGGGGGGGTCGGCACTGAAGCTTTCTTT
clone size: many; D gene: TRBD1; J gene: TRBJ2-7; V gene: TRBV2; CDR3 protein: CASSEHQGTVSYEQYF; CDR3 DNA: TGTGCCAGCAGTGAACATCAGGGGACAGTCTCCTACGAGCAGTACTTC
clone size: once; D gene: TRBD1; J gene: TRBJ1-4; V gene: TRBV29-1; CDR3 protein: CSAVWCPDRDEKLFF; CDR3 DNA: TGCAGCGCCGTTTGGTGTCCGGACAGGGACGAAAAACTGTTTTTT
clone size: -; D gene: TRBD1; J gene: TRBJ2-7; V gene: TRBV9; CDR3 protein: CASSDGTGAEQYF; CDR3 DNA: TGTGCCAGCAGCGATGGGACAGGGGCCGAGCAGTACTTC
clone size: -; D gene: TRBD2; J gene: TRBJ2-7; V gene: TRBV27; CDR3 protein: CASSPPGGDPYSYEQYF; CDR3 DNA: TGTGCCAGCAGTCCCCCCGGGGGGGACCCTTACTCCTACGAGCAGTACTTC
clone size: few; D gene: -; J gene: TRBJ1-2; V gene: TRBV6-6; CDR3 protein: CASSTYEGGYTF; CDR3 DNA: TGTGCCAGCAGCACTTACGAGGGTGGCTACACCTTC
clone size: few; D gene: TRBD2; J gene: TRBJ2-7; V gene: TRBV10-3; CDR3 protein: CAISDSSGRKSYEQYF; CDR3 DNA: TGTGCCATCAGTGATTCTAGCGGGAGAAAATCCTACGAGCAGTACTTC
clone size: -; D gene: -; J gene: TRBJ2-7; V gene: TRBV7-6; CDR3 protein: CASSLSGAAHYEQYF; CDR3 DNA: TGTGCCAGCAGCTTATCTGGGGCGGCCCATTACGAGCAGTACTTC
clone size: many; D gene: TRBD1; J gene: TRBJ2-2; V gene: TRBV5-1; CDR3 protein: CASSSQWDRATGELFF; CDR3 DNA: TGCGCCAGCAGCTCGCAATGGGACAGGGCCACCGGGGAGCTGTTTTTT
clone size: few; D gene: TRBD1; J gene: TRBJ2-6; V gene: TRBV10-3; CDR3 protein: CASSDRGSGSGANVLTF; CDR3 DNA: TGTGCCAGCAGCGACAGGGGGTCGGGCTCTGGGGCCAACGTCCTGACTTTC
clone size: -; D gene: -; J gene: TRBJ2-7; V gene: TRBV7-6; CDR3 protein: CASRRDNAREQYF; CDR3 DNA: TGTGCCAGCAGACGGGACAACGCGCGCGAGCAGTACTTC
clone size: -; D gene: -; J gene: TRBJ2-2; V gene: TRBV12-3/TRBV12-4; CDR3 protein: CASSSAQARVTGELFF; CDR3 DNA: TGTGCCAGCAGTTCCGCGCAGGCCCGGGTCACCGGGGAGCTGTTTTTT
clone size: many; D gene: TRBD1; J gene: TRBJ2-7; V gene: TRBV7-9; CDR3 protein: CASRMTQGAPEYF; CDR3 DNA: TGTGCCAGCAGAATGACTCAGGGGGCTCCTGAGTACTTC